Each of the 13 T cell receptor beta chains below was sequenced from the same sample in a study of cytomegalovirus exposure and HLA in healthy donors (TCRdb year 2017). The receptor library was made with the immunoSEQ multiplex PCR assay. The multiplex PCR relied on a mix of 60 forward primers for TCR Vbeta segments and 13 reverse primers for TCR Jbeta segments. As stored in TCRdb, this immuneACCESS dataset retains in-frame rearrangements with V and J assigned. A fraction of the clones does not appear; measured against another copy, unresolved V genes explain less than half of the discrepancy, and the remainder lacks a known reason. The sample table contains about 160,000 clones; only one count was recorded for 80% to 90% of them. The ten top clones hold 1.9% of the sample. Sequencing input: PBMCs. These receptors were taken from a man between 18 and 29 years old in good health and CMV-seronegative.

This chain joins TRBV6-1 and TRBJ1-2, with D hard to call. Germline loops: CDR1 MNHNS, CDR2 SASEGT. This CDR3 has 16 amino acids. With 1 base removed from V and 4 bases from J, the gap between germline ends came to 16 bases. The CDR3 DNA follows: TGTGCCAGCAGTGAAGTGGGGTCCCTCGGACTCTATGGCTACACCTTC. This codes for CASSEVGSLGLYGYTF.

This clone was found once. The V gene is TRBV6-5, the J gene TRBJ1-2, with no clear D. Trimming cost V 5 bases and J 4 bases, with 8 bases left between them. There are 12 residues in the CDR3. Germline V gene lookup returns CDR1 MNHEY and CDR2 SVGAGI. The CDR3 spells CASSPSGYGYTF. The CDR3 DNA reads as TGTGCCAGCAGTCCCTCGGGCTATGGCTACACCTTC.

This chain joins TRBV7-2 and TRBJ2-5; TRBD2 agrees at 8 bases. Germline V gene lookup returns CDR1 SGHTA and CDR2 FQGNSA. Trimming took 3 bases from V and 5 from J; bases not matched to a gene: 11. The CDR3 covers 16 residues. The CDR3 region has the DNA TGTGCCAGCAGCTTTTTGTCGGGAGGGCGGGGGGAGACCCAGTACTTC. Encoded protein: CASSFLSGGRGETQYF.

The rearrangement links TRBV6-6 to TRBJ2-5; D gene unclear. Germline-derived CDR1 and CDR2 are MNHNY and SVGAGI (reference sequence). The V end lost 5 bases, the J end lost 5 bases, and 9 bases lay between the germline ends. The CDR3 is 12 residues long. The CDR3 reads CASSKPRETQYF. The CDR3 DNA is TGTGCCAGCAGTAAACCCCGGGAGACCCAGTACTTC.

The chain employs TRBV5-1 and TRBJ2-2, with a weak D call TRBD2 (6 bases). CDR3 length equals 16 residues. V lost 4 bases and J lost 0, with 13 bases in between. Looked up from germline, CDR1 is SGHRS and CDR2 is YFSETQ. The CDR3 is CASSPSSVTNTGELFF. CDR3 sequence (DNA): TGCGCCAGCAGCCCTTCTAGCGTAACGAACACCGGGGAGCTGTTTTTT.

V is TRBV19 and J is TRBJ2-5; possible D gene TRBD2, 6 bases. The CDR3 is 14 residues long. Trimming left V 5 bases short and J 5 bases short, with 15 bases between. Germline V gene data show CDR1 as LNHDA and CDR2 as SQIVND (reference sequence). CDR3 sequence (DNA): TGTGCCAGTAGTCCGGGACTCCTGGGGGAGACCCAGTACTTC. It specifies CASSPGLLGETQYF. Full variable domain (remainder filled in from reference TRBV19 and TRBJ2-5): DGGITQSPKYLFRKEGQNVTLSCEQNLNHDAMYWYRQDPGQGLRLIYYSQIVNDFQKGDIAEGYSVSREKKESFPLTVTSAQKNPTAFYLCASSPGLLGETQYFGPGTRLLVL.

This rearrangement joins TRBV28 to TRBJ2-1; 9 nucleotides match TRBD2. After removal of 6 bases from V and 3 bases from J, the junction contained 12 bases not matched to a gene. The CDR3 runs 17 residues. Germline V gene sequence: CDR1 MDHEN, CDR2 SYDVKM. The CDR3 region is CASSLGLAGIFYNEQFF. The CDR3 bases are TGTGCCAGCAGCCTGGGGCTAGCGGGGATTTTCTACAATGAGCAGTTCTTC.

V gene TRBV25-1 combines with J gene TRBJ2-1, with TRBD1 as a possible D gene (6 bases). The ends were cut back, 2 bases at V and 10 bases at J, with 12 bases in the middle. Germline CDR1 and CDR2: MGHDK and SYGVNS. CDR3 length: 13 amino acids. The CDR3 here is CASSEKGGWEQFF. The CDR3, as DNA: TGTGCCAGCAGTGAAAAAGGGGGTTGGGAGCAGTTCTTC. Variable domain in full (rest from reference TRBV25-1 and TRBJ2-1): EADIYQTPRYLVIGTGKKITLECSQTMGHDKMYWYQQDPGMELHLIHYSYGVNSTEKGDLSSESTVSRIRTEHFPLTLESARPSHTSQYLCASSEKGGWEQFFGPGTRLTVL.

This chain uses TRBV7-9 with TRBJ2-3, with D perhaps matching TRBD2 (6 bases). V was trimmed by 0 bases and J by 2 bases, leaving 9 bases between them. The CDR3 has 15 residues. Germline V gene sequence: CDR1 SEHNR, CDR2 FQNEAQ (reference sequence). As DNA, the CDR3 is TGTGCCAGCAGCTTAGCAGCGGGTCTCACAGATACGCAGTATTTT. Residues: CASSLAAGLTDTQYF.

This chain connects TRBV7-2 to TRBJ2-1; 7 bases agree with TRBD2. CDR1 and CDR2 from the germline V gene are SGHTA and FQGNSA. Unmatched junction bases numbered 8, after V lost 4 bases and J lost 2 bases. The CDR3 covers 16 residues. The chain's CDR3 is CASSSILAGAYNEQFF. For the CDR3, the DNA is TGTGCCAGCAGCTCGATCCTGGCGGGAGCCTACAATGAGCAGTTCTTC.

The genes are TRBV6-6 and TRBJ1-5; D is possibly TRBD1 (5 bases). V was cut by 10 bases and J by 1 base, with 17 bases left in between. The CDR3 has 15 residues. Germline V gene data show CDR1 as MNHNY and CDR2 as SVGAGI (reference sequence). The CDR3 bases are TGTGCCACTAGGCCTCAGGGTCTAAGCAATCAGCCCCAGCATTTT. This codes for CATRPQGLSNQPQHF.

In DNA, the CDR3 is TGTGCCAGCAGTACGGACAGGGCCTATGGCTACACCTTC. It codes for CASSTDRAYGYTF. This chain uses TRBV28 with TRBJ1-2; 8 bases align to TRBD1. Germline V gene lookup returns CDR1 MDHEN and CDR2 SYDVKM. This CDR3 has 13 amino acids. V lost 5 bases to trimming and J lost 4 bases; unmatched junction nucleotides: 3.

V gene TRBV27 combines with J gene TRBJ2-7, with D maybe TRBD2 (6 bases). V was trimmed by 5 bases and J by 9 bases, leaving 20 bases between them. Germline V gene lookup returns CDR1 MNHEY and CDR2 SMNVEV (reference sequence). The CDR3 loop spans 14 amino acids. This CDR3 is CASSPTERVGGQYF. Written as DNA, the CDR3 is TGTGCCAGCAGTCCCACTGAGCGGGTCGGCGGGCAGTACTTC.